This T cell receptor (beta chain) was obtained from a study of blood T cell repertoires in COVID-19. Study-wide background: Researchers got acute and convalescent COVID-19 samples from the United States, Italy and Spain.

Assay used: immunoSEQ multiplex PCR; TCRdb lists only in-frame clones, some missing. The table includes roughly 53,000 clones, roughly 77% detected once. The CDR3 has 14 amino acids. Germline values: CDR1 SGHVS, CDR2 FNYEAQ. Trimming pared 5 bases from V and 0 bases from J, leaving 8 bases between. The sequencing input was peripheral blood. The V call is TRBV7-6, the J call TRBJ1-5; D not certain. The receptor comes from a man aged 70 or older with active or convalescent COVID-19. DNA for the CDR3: TGTGCCAGCAGCGAACAGTATAGCAATCAGCCCCAGCATTTT. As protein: CASSEQYSNQPQHF.